Below are 16 T cell receptor beta chains sequenced from a single sample in a study of tumor-infiltrating lymphocytes in primary liver carcinoma. The authors took blood RNA from unsorted whole blood and also extracted germline DNA. Priming with a constant-region primer yielded TCR beta cDNA from around 540 ng total RNA. TCR beta libraries came from three nested multiplex PCR rounds using slightly modified ARM-PCR. TRBV1-TRBV30 forward and Cbeta reverse primers drove the first two roughly 11-cycle rounds. TCRdb itself ran the multiplex PCR reads through MiXCR, one entry per CDR3 protein. This sample has approximately 330,000 distinct CDR3 sequences, with less than 65% found just once. The sequencing input was peripheral blood. Source of these receptors: a man between 40 and 49 years old with primary liver carcinoma and hepatitis B virus infection.

In the case of this clonotype: The junction and the germline gene differ at one end; a read error may be behind it. CDR3 in amino acids: CASSQNPTATNEELFF. The DNA for the CDR3 is TGTGCCAGCAGCCAGAACCCCACGGCAACTAATGAAGAACTGTTTTTT. The rearrangement links TRBV11-2 to TRBJ1-4; D is unresolved. The CDR3 extends over 16 amino acids. The V gene's germline CDR1 is SGHAT and CDR2 FQNNGV.

As for this clonotype: Being one base from a much bigger clone, this may be a read error. The J gene is TRBJ2-1, the V gene TRBV11-2; no clear D. Trimming shortened V by 4 bases and J by 1 base, and 14 bases separated the two germline ends. Germline CDR1 SGHAT, CDR2 FQNNGV. The CDR3 has 16 residues. CDR3 sequence reads: CASSSLVGLSYNEQFF. The CDR3, as DNA: TGTGCCAGCAGCTCTCTAGTGGGATTATCCTACAATGAGCAGTTCTTC.

About this clonotype: A clone one base away is much larger, so this may be a read error. The chain employs TRBV6-2 or TRBV6-3 and TRBJ1-4; the D is unclear. Per germline, CDR1 MNHEY and CDR2 SVGEGT. There are 14 residues in the CDR3. The CDR3 is CTSSRGPYGEKLFF. The CDR3, as DNA: TGTACCAGCAGTCGAGGACCCTACGGTGAAAAACTGTTTTTT.

This clonotype was seen a handful of times. A read error may be the cause here, since a much bigger clone is one base away. V and J are TRBV5-5 and TRBJ2-7; D perhaps matches TRBD2 (5 bases). Deletions cut 3 bases from V and 5 bases from J, with 18 bases between. Germline CDR1 is SGHKS and CDR2 is YYEKEE (reference sequence). This CDR3 comprises 15 residues. CDR3 amino acids: CASSWRPRRNDEQYF. The DNA for the CDR3 is TGTGCCAGCAGCTGGAGGCCGAGACGGAATGACGAGCAGTACTTC.

On this clonotype: Possible read error: a much larger clone is one base away. This chain links TRBV6-5 with TRBJ2-1; TRBD1 might be the D (5 bases). Trimming took off 5 bases at V and 10 bases at J, with 18 bases between the two ends. Germline V CDR1 and CDR2: MNHEY, SVGAGI. This CDR3 has 14 residues. The CDR3 DNA sequence: TGTGCCAGCAGTCTGGGTATTGGGGCGAGGGAGCAGTTCTTC. This gives the protein CASSLGIGAREQFF.

For this clonotype: Possible read error: a much larger clone is one base away. The V call is TRBV6-2 or TRBV6-3, the J call TRBJ2-7; possibly TRBD2 for D (5 bases). V was shortened by 0 bases and J by 3 bases, with 9 bases between the two germline ends. From germline, CDR1 is MNHEY and CDR2 SVGEGT. There are 14 residues in the CDR3. The CDR3: CASSYSRAIYEQYF. In DNA form, the CDR3 reads TGTGCCAGCAGTTACTCGAGGGCGATCTACGAGCAGTACTTC.

This clonotype was seen at least ten times. The chain joins TRBV29-1 to TRBJ2-2; 9 bases line up with TRBD1. The CDR3 loop spans 14 amino acids. Germline loops: CDR1 SQVTM, CDR2 ANQGSEA. V trimming: 5 bases; J trimming: 6 bases; junction bases outside the gene matches: 7. In DNA form, the CDR3 reads TGCAGCGTTAAACAGGGGGCTGTGGCCGGGGAGCTGTTTTTT. Protein product: CSVKQGAVAGELFF.

The count of this clonotype is one. The V and J genes are TRBV5-4 and TRBJ1-1; no definite D call. V was clipped by 5 bases and J by 0 bases, with 11 bases between them. The CDR3 loop spans 14 amino acids. From germline, CDR1 is SGHNT and CDR2 YYREEE (reference sequence). Here the CDR3 DNA reads TGTGCCAGCAGGGTGGGGATCATGAACACTGAAGCTTTCTTT. This gives the protein CASRVGIMNTEAFF.

CDR3 loop: CASSYLGLATDTQYF. In nucleotides, the CDR3 is TGTGCCAGCAGTTACTTAGGACTAGCTACCGATACGCAGTATTTT. The chain has TRBV6-6 and TRBJ2-3; 8 bases fit TRBD2. V was pared by 1 base and J by 6 bases, with 6 bases of the junction left unmatched. The germline gives CDR1 MNHNY, CDR2 SVGAGI (reference sequence). The CDR3 consists of 15 residues.

In this sample, this clonotype turned up a few times. A much more abundant neighbour one base away suggests this may be a read error. The V gene is TRBV6-5, the J gene TRBJ2-1, with D maybe TRBD2 (5 bases). This CDR3 contains 14 residues. CDR1 and CDR2 (germline): MNHEY, SVGAGI. The CDR3 DNA reads as TGTGGCAGCAGTTCATGGACTGGATACAATGAGCAGTTCTTC. This translates into CGSSSWTGYNEQFF.

This chain uses TRBV11-2 with TRBJ2-7, with 10 bases aligning to TRBD2. V dropped 2 bases and J dropped 6; count of bases not matched to a gene: 7. Germline values: CDR1 SGHAT, CDR2 FQNNGV. CDR3 size: 15 residues. The CDR3 protein is CASSLTLAGASEQYF. As DNA, the CDR3 is TGTGCCAGCAGCTTAACCCTAGCGGGGGCTAGCGAGCAGTACTTC.

Comments on this clonotype: A junction boundary mismatches the germline segment, possibly from a read error. V usage is TRBV11-2 and J usage is TRBJ1-1, with 8 positions matching TRBD1. The CDR3 loop spans 15 amino acids. The V gene's germline CDR1 is SGHAT and CDR2 FQNNGV. DNA for the CDR3: TGTGCCAGCAGCTGGGGGGACAGGAGTGTGACTGAAGCCTTCTTT. It codes for CASSWGDRSVTEAFF.

This chain joins TRBV5-1 and TRBJ2-3; maybe TRBD2 (6 bases). This CDR3 has 16 amino acids. V gave up 2 bases and J gave up 3 bases, with 16 bases separating them. From germline, CDR1 is SGHRS and CDR2 YFSETQ. CDR3 coding DNA: TGCGCCAGCAGCTTAACCGGGACTCAAAGGACAGATACGCAGTATTTT. Amino acid sequence: CASSLTGTQRTDTQYF.

The chain is built from TRBV11-2 and TRBJ2-1; 10 nucleotides match TRBD2. V lost 1 base to trimming and J lost 6 bases; unmatched junction nucleotides: 9. Per germline, CDR1 SGHAT and CDR2 FQNNGV. CDR3 length: 17 amino acids. The CDR3 here is CASSLGRSSGSVNEQFF. The CDR3 DNA follows: TGTGCCAGCAGCTTAGGTCGGTCTAGCGGGAGTGTCAATGAGCAGTTCTTC.

V gene TRBV10-1 combines with J gene TRBJ2-3, with no clear D. CDR1 is WNHNN and CDR2 is SYGVQD in the germline V gene (reference sequence). V was trimmed by 3 bases and J by 0 bases, leaving 4 bases between them. This CDR3 region has 13 residues. CDR3 DNA: TGCGCCAGCAGTGAAACTAGCACAGATACGCAGTATTTT. This sequence encodes CASSETSTDTQYF.

Remarks on this clonotype: Compared with germline, one end of the junction differs, possibly owing to a read error. The gene calls are TRBV6-5 and TRBJ2-5; D tentatively reads TRBD1 or TRBD2 (5 bases each). This CDR3 has 13 residues. Germline values: CDR1 MNHEY, CDR2 SVGAGI. For the CDR3, the DNA is TGTGCCAGCAGTTACGGTGTGGGGGAGACCAAGTACTTC. Its translation: CASSYGVGETKYF.